This T cell receptor beta chain came from a study of molecular identifiers for immune sequencing clone quantification. Background on the study: Five aliquots were made in replicates from the RNA of 20,000 or 100,000 naive CD8 cells, and four were sequenced.

Trimming cost V 7 bases and J 1 base; bases outside gene matches: 5. Germline V gene sequence: CDR1 SGHNT, CDR2 YYREEE (reference sequence). This CDR3 has 15 amino acids. Isolation of naive CD8 T cells was achieved by sorting on a CD8+CD4-CCR7+CD45RA+ phenotype. MiXCR, applied by TCRdb to the PCR reads, yields one record per CDR3 protein. The table shows 90,000 or so distinct CDR3 sequences, with 20% to 25% occurring only once. The TCR sequence derives from a human donor in good health. Some libraries in this study had Jurkat cell RNA spiked in. This chain links TRBV5-4 with TRBJ2-6; 7 positions match TRBD1. Specimen: naive CD8+ T cells from blood, with Jurkat cell RNA spiked in. Noted subset: FACS-sorted CD8+CD4-CCR7+CD45RA+ naive T cells. The CDR3 here is CASGEGQSGANVLTF. CDR3 nucleotides: TGTGCCAGCGGCGAGGGACAGTCTGGGGCCAACGTCCTGACTTTC.